The 15 T cell receptor beta chains below come from one sample, sequenced in a study of metastatic and nonmetastatic thyroid tumors. The entire patient cohort was treatment-naive prior to thyroid surgery. TCRdb re-called clones via MiXCR from the PCR reads. The sample lists about 9,600 clones, 32% occurring once. The sample was tumor tissue. The receptors were gathered from a female donor with papillary thyroid cancer or a benign thyroid nodule (not recorded which). Some clones in this sample may be carry-over from other donors' samples.

By proportion, this clone is medium-sized (0.01 to 0.1%). The chain recombines TRBV5-4 with TRBJ1-3, with 8 bases that match TRBD1. The CDR3 is 16 residues long. Germline CDR1 is SGHNT and CDR2 is YYREEE (reference sequence). V dropped 0 bases and J dropped 8; count of bases not matched to a gene: 10. The CDR3 reads CASSLGGRTGTDTIYF. CDR3 DNA: TGTGCCAGCAGCTTGGGGGGCCGGACAGGGACGGACACCATATATTTT.

In its sample, this clone is medium-sized. The V gene is TRBV9, the J gene TRBJ2-3; 8 nucleotides line up with TRBD2. The germline gives CDR1 SGDLS, CDR2 YYNGEE. The J segment lost 4 bases and the V segment lost 0 bases, leaving 7 bases of the junction unmatched. The CDR3 consists of 16 residues. CDR3 nucleotide sequence: TGTGCCAGCAGCGTAGGGCTAGCGGGTGGGTCAGATACGCAGTATTTT. Amino acids: CASSVGLAGGSDTQYF.

By sample share, this clone is medium-sized. The chain recombines TRBV2 with TRBJ1-6, with TRBD1 as a possible D gene (6 bases). This CDR3 spans 15 amino acids. CDR1 and CDR2 from the germline V gene are SNHLY and FYNNEI. The ends were cut back, 6 bases at V and 5 bases at J, with 14 bases in the middle. The CDR3 DNA sequence: TGTGCCAGCAGCCGTAGGACAGCGAATAATTCACCCCTCCACTTT. Residues: CASSRRTANNSPLHF.

This clone ranks as medium-sized (0.01 to 0.1%). Other DNA sequences in this sample translate to the same CDR3. The CDR3 DNA reads TGCAGTGCTAGTATGGCTAGCGGGGCGTACCAAGAGACCCAGTACTTC. Translating gives CSASMASGAYQETQYF. The chain employs TRBV20-1 and TRBJ2-5; 9 bases fit TRBD2. The CDR3 is 16 amino acids. J gave up 0 bases and V 3 bases, and 8 bases lay outside the gene matches. Germline values: CDR1 DFQATT, CDR2 SNEGSKA (reference sequence).

The V call is TRBV11-2, the J call TRBJ1-1; the D is unclear. There are 14 residues in the CDR3. V was shortened by 3 bases and J by 0 bases, with 8 bases between the two germline ends. Germline V gives CDR1 SGHAT, CDR2 FQNNGV. This chain's CDR3 is CASSFSLMNTEAFF. DNA for the CDR3: TGTGCCAGCAGCTTCTCCCTTATGAACACTGAAGCTTTCTTT.

This chain uses TRBV12-3 or TRBV12-4 with TRBJ2-7; weak D call: TRBD2 (6 bases). V gave up 2 bases and J gave up 0 bases, with 8 bases separating them. This CDR3 region has 14 residues. CDR3 DNA: TGTGCCAGCAGTTTACGGGGAGGCTCCTACGAGCAGTACTTC. This encodes CASSLRGGSYEQYF.

The rearrangement uses TRBV6-1 and TRBJ2-1, with 7 bases that match TRBD1. J gave up 2 bases and V 6 bases, and 4 bases lay outside the gene matches. CDR3 length equals 14 residues. Germline V gene lookup returns CDR1 MNHNS and CDR2 SASEGT. CDR3 DNA sequence: TGTGCCAGCAGGGACAGGAGCACCTACAATGAGCAGTTCTTC. It encodes CASRDRSTYNEQFF.

This clone was seen a few times. The V and J genes are TRBV4-1 and TRBJ1-1; no definite D call. Germline lookup yields CDR1 MGHRA and CDR2 YSYEKL. This CDR3 has 14 residues. With 3 bases removed from V and 1 base from J, the gap between germline ends came to 9 bases. The chain's CDR3 is CASSHRTENTEAFF. The CDR3 nucleotides are TGCGCCAGCAGCCACCGGACGGAGAACACTGAAGCTTTCTTT.

This clone has just a few counts. Sequence at one end of the junction differs from germline and may be a read error. Different DNA sequences within this sample yield the same CDR3. This chain links TRBV24-1 with TRBJ2-7; 7 nucleotides agree with TRBD1. This CDR3 contains 15 residues. Germline V gene data show CDR1 as KGHDR and CDR2 as SFDVKD. The DNA for the CDR3 is TGTGCCACCAGTGATTGGGACAGCCCCTCCTACGAACAGTACTTC. As protein: CATSDWDSPSYEQYF.

Details on this clone: It may be a read error: a sequence one base away is much more abundant. The chain combines TRBV13 with TRBJ2-3; 8 bases agree with TRBD1. Per the germline V gene, CDR1 is PRHDT and CDR2 is FYEKMQ (reference sequence). CDR3 length: 12 residues. The V and J ends lost 3 bases and 9 bases, in that order; junction bases with no gene match: 2. The CDR3 protein is CASSLDRVTQYF. In nucleotides, the CDR3 is TGTGCCAGCAGCTTGGACAGGGTCACGCAGTATTTT.

This clone was counted only a few times. The chain employs TRBV10-3 and TRBJ1-2; TRBD1 is a possible D gene (5 bases). The V and J ends lost 2 bases and 6 bases respectively, with 10 bases between them. The CDR3 covers 13 residues. From germline, CDR1 is ENHRY and CDR2 SYGVKD. CDR3 amino acids: CAISEGPTDGYTF. Here the CDR3 DNA reads TGTGCCATCAGTGAGGGTCCGACAGATGGCTACACCTTC.

The chain employs TRBV5-4 and TRBJ2-7; 7 positions agree with TRBD2. The CDR3 runs to 14 residues. J lost 7 bases, V lost 3 bases, and 10 bases had no gene match. Germline values: CDR1 SGHNT, CDR2 YYREEE (reference sequence). The CDR3 loop reads CASSYSSGNSEQYF. As DNA, the CDR3 is TGTGCCAGCAGCTACTCAAGCGGGAATAGTGAGCAGTACTTC.

This clone rates as medium-sized. V is TRBV9 and J is TRBJ2-1, with D possibly TRBD2 on 5 matching bases. V was cut by 0 bases and J by 7 bases, with 14 bases left in between. CDR1 and CDR2 (germline): SGDLS, YYNGEE. This CDR3 has 15 residues. The CDR3: CASSVGGQSLNEQFF. The CDR3 nucleotides are TGTGCCAGCAGCGTAGGCGGGCAGTCGTTAAATGAGCAGTTCTTC.

The chain recombines TRBV5-5 with TRBJ1-2; no definite D call. With 1 base removed from V and 3 bases from J, the gap between germline ends came to 10 bases. The CDR3 length is 14 residues. Germline loops: CDR1 SGHKS, CDR2 YYEKEE (reference sequence). CDR3 nucleotide sequence: TGTGCCAGCAGCTTGCACACCTGGTACTATGGCTACACCTTC. Its protein is CASSLHTWYYGYTF.

This clone was observed many times. V and J are TRBV20-1 and TRBJ1-3; 8 nucleotides align to TRBD1. The CDR3 length is 15 residues. The V gene end was trimmed by 6 bases and the J gene end by 0 bases; junction bases not matched to a gene: 7. In germline, CDR1 is DFQATT, CDR2 SNEGSKA (reference sequence). The CDR3 is CSALRTGSSGNTIYF. The CDR3 coding sequence is TGCAGTGCCCTAAGGACAGGGAGCTCTGGAAACACCATATATTTT.